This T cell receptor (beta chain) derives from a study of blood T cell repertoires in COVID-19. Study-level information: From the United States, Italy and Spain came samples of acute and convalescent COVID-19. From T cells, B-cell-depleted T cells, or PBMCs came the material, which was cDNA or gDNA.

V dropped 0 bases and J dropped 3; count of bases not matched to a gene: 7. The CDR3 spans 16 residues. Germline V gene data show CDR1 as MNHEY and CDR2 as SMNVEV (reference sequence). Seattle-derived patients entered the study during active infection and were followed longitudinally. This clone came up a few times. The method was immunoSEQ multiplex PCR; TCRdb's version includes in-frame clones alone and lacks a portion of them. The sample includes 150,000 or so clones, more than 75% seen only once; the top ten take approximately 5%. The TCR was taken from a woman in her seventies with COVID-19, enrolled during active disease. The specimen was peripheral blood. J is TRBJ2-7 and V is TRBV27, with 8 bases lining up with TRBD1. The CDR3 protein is CASSLSGQGGIYEQYF. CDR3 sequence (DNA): TGTGCCAGCAGTTTATCCGGACAGGGTGGAATCTACGAGCAGTACTTC.